This entry lists 7 T cell receptor beta chains sequenced from one sample in a study of T cell repertoires in cytomegalovirus infection. One entry per CDR3 protein, called by TCRdb with MiXCR from the reads. Among a few hundred thousand distinct CDR3 sequences, around a sixth were seen once, and the ten largest hold around 12%. Sequenced sample: PBMCs. The receptor source for this set is a human donor in good health (CMV status not recorded). Some clones in this sample may be carry-over from other donors' samples.

There are a few counts of this clonotype. The chain uses TRBV6-5 and TRBJ1-3; no clear D. The CDR3 covers 13 residues. In germline, CDR1 is MNHEY, CDR2 SVGAGI. V shed 7 bases and J shed 0 bases, with 7 bases lying between them. The CDR3 sequence: CASKISSGNTIYF. CDR3 in DNA: TGTGCCAGCAAAATATCCTCTGGAAACACCATATATTTT.

A few counts support this clonotype. The chain uses TRBV7-3 and TRBJ2-7; D is perhaps TRBD2 (6 bases). The CDR3 sequence is 16 residues long. Germline V lookup: CDR1 SGHTA, CDR2 FQGTGA. V lost 5 bases, J lost 5 bases, and 22 bases lay in between. Here the CDR3 DNA reads TGTGCCAGCAGCCCGGGTGACGGGCCGGAGGGGCACGAGCAGTACTTC. This gives the protein CASSPGDGPEGHEQYF.

The chain joins TRBV24-1 to TRBJ2-3; D perhaps matches TRBD1 (6 bases). V lost 3 bases and J 4 bases, leaving 10 bases between the germline ends. This CDR3 has 14 amino acids. Germline CDR1 is KGHDR and CDR2 is SFDVKD. The chain's CDR3 is CATSDTNRADTQYF. The CDR3 DNA reads as TGTGCCACCAGTGATACGAACAGGGCAGATACGCAGTATTTT.

In its sample, this clonotype was seen many times. V usage is TRBV6-1 and J usage is TRBJ1-3; TRBD1 is a possible D gene (5 bases). Germline V gene data show CDR1 as MNHNS and CDR2 as SASEGT. Trimming took 2 bases from V and 0 from J, leaving 8 bases between them. CDR3 length equals 15 residues. The CDR3: CASSEQGASGNTIYF. CDR3 coding DNA: TGTGCCAGCAGTGAACAGGGAGCCTCTGGAAACACCATATATTTT.

The sample holds many counts of this clonotype. The chain employs TRBV5-1 and TRBJ1-2; no firm D call. CDR1 is SGHRS and CDR2 is YFSETQ in the germline V gene. V gave up 0 bases and J gave up 5 bases, with 14 bases separating them. The CDR3 totals 15 residues. The chain's CDR3 is CASSLAQNGRYGYTF. CDR3 DNA: TGCGCCAGCAGCTTGGCCCAAAACGGACGGTATGGCTACACCTTC. The complete variable domain, with remaining parts taken from reference TRBV5-1 and TRBJ1-2, reads KAGVTQTPRYLIKTRGQQVTLSCSPISGHRSVSWYQQTPGQGLQFLFEYFSETQRNKGNFPGRFSGRQFSNSRSEMNVSTLELGDSALYLCASSLAQNGRYGYTFGSGTRLTVV.

This clonotype appeared a few times. V and J are TRBV5-4 and TRBJ1-5; tentatively, D is TRBD1 (6 bases). Trimming removed 3 bases at V and 1 base at J, with 14 bases between. The CDR3 extends over 16 amino acids. Germline V CDR1 and CDR2: SGHNT, YYREEE (reference sequence). CDR3 loop: CASSWGGAGSNQPQHF. The CDR3, as DNA: TGTGCCAGCAGCTGGGGGGGGGCGGGAAGCAATCAGCCCCAGCATTTT.

CDR3 sequence: CASSLVTNYGYTF. CDR3 DNA sequence: TGCGCCAGCAGCTTGGTCACTAACTATGGCTACACCTTC. The rearrangement uses TRBV5-1 and TRBJ1-2, with D uncertain. Germline lookup yields CDR1 SGHRS and CDR2 YFSETQ. Trimming left V 0 bases short and J 0 bases short, with 3 bases between. The CDR3 loop spans 13 amino acids.